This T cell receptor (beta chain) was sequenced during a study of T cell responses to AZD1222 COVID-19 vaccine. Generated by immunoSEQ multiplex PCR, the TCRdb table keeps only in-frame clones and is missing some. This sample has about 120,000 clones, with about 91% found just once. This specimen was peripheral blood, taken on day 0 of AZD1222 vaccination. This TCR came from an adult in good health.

This CDR3 reads CASSLRGPGNTIYF. The CDR3 bases are TGTGCCAGCAGCCTCAGGGGACCTGGAAACACCATATATTTT. The rearrangement joins TRBV5-6 to TRBJ1-3; perhaps TRBD1 as D (6 bases). CDR1 is SGHDT, CDR2 YYEEEE, per germline. Trimming removed 4 bases at V and 2 bases at J, with 10 bases between. The CDR3 covers 14 residues.